One and the same sample provided the 6 T cell receptor beta chains below, sequenced in a study of tumor and adjacent non-tumor tissue in lung cancer. The library came from three nested PCR rounds adapted from ARM-PCR protocols. From the multiplex PCR reads, TCRdb called clonotypes with MiXCR, one entry per CDR3 protein. Of 65,000 to 85,000 distinct CDR3 sequences in the sample, more than 65% were seen once. The template was RNA from unsorted bulk tissue. This non-tumor lung sample came from over 3 cm beyond the tumor edge. The source material was distant non-tumor lung tissue. Receptor source: a man in his sixties with non-small cell lung cancer.

This rearrangement joins TRBV28 to TRBJ1-1, with 8 bases matching TRBD1. The CDR3 length is 15 residues. In germline, CDR1 is MDHEN, CDR2 SYDVKM. With V trimmed by 5 bases and J by 3 bases, 8 bases remained unmatched. CDR3 in amino acids: CASSLPRQGYTEAFF. The CDR3 region has the DNA TGTGCCAGCAGTCTCCCAAGACAGGGGTACACTGAAGCTTTCTTT.

This rearrangement joins TRBV29-1 to TRBJ1-1, with D perhaps TRBD1 (5 bases). CDR3 size: 15 residues. Deletions cut 4 bases from V and 4 bases from J, with 19 bases between. CDR1 is SQVTM and CDR2 is ANQGSEA in the germline V gene. The CDR3, as DNA: TGCAGCGTTGGAGGAAGTGGGGGGGTCCTCACTGAAGCTTTCTTT. It translates to CSVGGSGGVLTEAFF.

A word on this clonotype: This CDR3 fails to terminate in the conserved phenylalanine or tryptophan, so it likely reflects a read error. The CDR3 sequence: CSDRDQRTSYEQFC. CDR3 in DNA: TGCAGTGATAGAGATCAACGGACTAGCTATGAGCAGTTCTGT. V and J are TRBV20-1 and TRBJ2-1, with 8 bases lining up with TRBD2. This CDR3 contains 14 residues. Germline CDR1 and CDR2: DFQATT and SNEGSKA (reference sequence).

As regards this clonotype: One junction end disagrees with the germline gene, perhaps due to a read error. This sequence joins TRBV7-2 and TRBJ2-5, with D possibly matching TRBD2 (6 bases). CDR3 length: 17 residues. Germline CDR1 is SGHTA and CDR2 is FQGNSA. DNA for the CDR3: TGTCCCAGCAGCTTACACAGTTTGCGGGATCTCATCGAGACCCAGTACTTC. Translated: CPSSLHSLRDLIETQYF.

Remarks on this clonotype: Lacking the conserved final phenylalanine or tryptophan, this CDR3 likely reflects a read error. The CDR3 DNA reads as TGTGCCAGTATCTTGAGGCAGGGGAATGGATCACCCCTCCACTTA. Translation: CASILRQGNGSPLHL. The J gene is TRBJ1-6, the V gene TRBV5-6, with D perhaps TRBD1 (6 bases). Looked up from germline, CDR1 is SGHDT and CDR2 is YYEEEE. V lost 8 bases and J lost 10, with 22 bases in between. The CDR3 spans 15 residues.

Worth noting for this clonotype: At one boundary the junction diverges from the germline segment, which might be a read error. The chain couples TRBV29-1 to TRBJ2-5; D possibly uses TRBD1 or TRBD2 (5 bases each). Germline loops: CDR1 SQVTM, CDR2 ANQGSEA. This CDR3 has 13 residues. In DNA, the CDR3 is TGCAGCGTAGGGGACCGATACCAAGAAACCCAGTACTTC. It encodes CSVGDRYQETQYF.